This T cell receptor (beta chain) is drawn from a study of response to subunit inactivated influenza vaccine. Study-wide results and caveats: Few new T cells, the authors suggested, are recruited by each seasonal influenza vaccination.

One entry per CDR3 protein results from TCRdb running MiXCR on the RT-PCR reads. Of about 480,000 distinct CDR3 sequences listed, approximately 9.9% are singletons. This clonotype has just a few counts. Antigen unknown. J gave up 3 bases and V 11 bases, and 17 bases lay outside the gene matches. The CDR3 is 17 residues long. Germline CDR1 is ENHRY and CDR2 is SYGVKD. The receptor was isolated from a man aged 50-60 years who received an inactivated influenza vaccine. Sequencing used PBMCs from blood, obtained 35 to 45 days after vaccination. The gene calls are TRBV10-3 and TRBJ2-1; 9 nucleotides agree with TRBD2. CDR3 region: CASLSGWGGRDYNEQFF. The CDR3 DNA reads TGTGCCTCCTTATCTGGTTGGGGCGGGAGGGACTACAATGAGCAGTTCTTC.